The entry below gives a single TCR beta chain sequence along with its context. The antigen is not known. This entry is derived from a study of CD8 T cells in ankylosing spondylitis. General study points: Certain motif variants had earlier been reported in reactive arthritis synovial fluid and blood. Matched ankylosing spondylitis synovial fluid reportedly contained a significantly enriched population of disease-linked clones.

The V gene's germline CDR1 is SGHDT and CDR2 YYEEEE. V lost 5 bases and J 5 bases, leaving 11 bases between the germline ends. This CDR3 is 13 amino acids long. TCRdb processed the 5' RACE reads anew with MiXCR; each CDR3 protein has one entry. The sample yields some 87,000 distinct CDR3 sequences, 27% seen once. The sample was blood, either unsorted or a sorted T cell fraction (not recorded which). The gene calls are TRBV5-6 and TRBJ2-1; D might be TRBD2 (6 bases). The sequence was collected from a male donor with ankylosing spondylitis or in good health (not recorded which). The CDR3 DNA reads TGTGCCAGCAGACGGGAGCCGAACAATGAGCAGTTCTTC. Protein: CASRREPNNEQFF.